Shown below are 5 T cell receptor beta chains from a single sample sequenced in a study of blood T cell repertoires in COVID-19. This table comes from immunoSEQ multiplex PCR, and its TCRdb copy is limited to in-frame clones, with some not included. The data show approximately 280,000 clones, around 86% seen once. Sequenced material: peripheral blood. Receptor source: a man between 45 and 60 years old with acute or convalescent COVID-19.

This chain joins TRBV12-3 or TRBV12-4 and TRBJ2-7; D is uncertain. CDR3 size: 12 residues. The V end was cut by 6 bases, the J end by 3 bases, with 9 bases between. This chain's CDR3 is CASRRHNYEQYF. The CDR3 DNA reads as TGTGCCAGCAGGCGACATAACTACGAGCAGTACTTC.

The chain has TRBV19 and TRBJ1-1; 9 bases are shared with TRBD1. Germline lookup yields CDR1 LNHDA and CDR2 SQIVND (reference sequence). The V gene end was trimmed by 6 bases and the J gene end by 3 bases; junction bases not matched to a gene: 5. The CDR3 is 14 amino acids. CDR3: CASRVQGADTEAFF. The CDR3 DNA reads TGTGCCAGTAGGGTACAGGGGGCGGACACTGAAGCTTTCTTT.

This clone was counted at least ten times. The rearrangement joins TRBV9 to TRBJ1-1, with D perhaps matching TRBD1 (5 bases). CDR1 is SGDLS, CDR2 YYNGEE, per germline. This CDR3 is built from 15 residues. Trimming pared 0 bases from V and 1 base from J, leaving 10 bases between. The CDR3 nucleotides are TGTGCCAGCAGCGTAGTGGGGGGACCGAACACTGAAGCTTTCTTT. Its protein product is CASSVVGGPNTEAFF.

This rearrangement joins TRBV7-9 to TRBJ2-5; no definite D call. The V and J ends lost 6 bases and 2 bases respectively, with 13 bases between them. The germline V gene has CDR1 SEHNR and CDR2 FQNEAQ (reference sequence). The CDR3 totals 14 residues. CDR3 sequence reads: CASRRNAEQETQYF. The CDR3 nucleotides read TGTGCCAGCAGACGTAACGCGGAACAAGAGACCCAGTACTTC.

The CDR3 loop is CASRPDGDGELFF. CDR3 nucleotide sequence: TGTGCCAGCAGACCTGACGGAGACGGGGAGCTGTTTTTT. This chain uses TRBV5-4 with TRBJ2-2; D remains ambiguous. CDR1 is SGHNT, CDR2 YYREEE, per germline (reference sequence). CDR3 length: 13 residues. V lost 5 bases and J 7 bases, leaving 12 bases between the germline ends.